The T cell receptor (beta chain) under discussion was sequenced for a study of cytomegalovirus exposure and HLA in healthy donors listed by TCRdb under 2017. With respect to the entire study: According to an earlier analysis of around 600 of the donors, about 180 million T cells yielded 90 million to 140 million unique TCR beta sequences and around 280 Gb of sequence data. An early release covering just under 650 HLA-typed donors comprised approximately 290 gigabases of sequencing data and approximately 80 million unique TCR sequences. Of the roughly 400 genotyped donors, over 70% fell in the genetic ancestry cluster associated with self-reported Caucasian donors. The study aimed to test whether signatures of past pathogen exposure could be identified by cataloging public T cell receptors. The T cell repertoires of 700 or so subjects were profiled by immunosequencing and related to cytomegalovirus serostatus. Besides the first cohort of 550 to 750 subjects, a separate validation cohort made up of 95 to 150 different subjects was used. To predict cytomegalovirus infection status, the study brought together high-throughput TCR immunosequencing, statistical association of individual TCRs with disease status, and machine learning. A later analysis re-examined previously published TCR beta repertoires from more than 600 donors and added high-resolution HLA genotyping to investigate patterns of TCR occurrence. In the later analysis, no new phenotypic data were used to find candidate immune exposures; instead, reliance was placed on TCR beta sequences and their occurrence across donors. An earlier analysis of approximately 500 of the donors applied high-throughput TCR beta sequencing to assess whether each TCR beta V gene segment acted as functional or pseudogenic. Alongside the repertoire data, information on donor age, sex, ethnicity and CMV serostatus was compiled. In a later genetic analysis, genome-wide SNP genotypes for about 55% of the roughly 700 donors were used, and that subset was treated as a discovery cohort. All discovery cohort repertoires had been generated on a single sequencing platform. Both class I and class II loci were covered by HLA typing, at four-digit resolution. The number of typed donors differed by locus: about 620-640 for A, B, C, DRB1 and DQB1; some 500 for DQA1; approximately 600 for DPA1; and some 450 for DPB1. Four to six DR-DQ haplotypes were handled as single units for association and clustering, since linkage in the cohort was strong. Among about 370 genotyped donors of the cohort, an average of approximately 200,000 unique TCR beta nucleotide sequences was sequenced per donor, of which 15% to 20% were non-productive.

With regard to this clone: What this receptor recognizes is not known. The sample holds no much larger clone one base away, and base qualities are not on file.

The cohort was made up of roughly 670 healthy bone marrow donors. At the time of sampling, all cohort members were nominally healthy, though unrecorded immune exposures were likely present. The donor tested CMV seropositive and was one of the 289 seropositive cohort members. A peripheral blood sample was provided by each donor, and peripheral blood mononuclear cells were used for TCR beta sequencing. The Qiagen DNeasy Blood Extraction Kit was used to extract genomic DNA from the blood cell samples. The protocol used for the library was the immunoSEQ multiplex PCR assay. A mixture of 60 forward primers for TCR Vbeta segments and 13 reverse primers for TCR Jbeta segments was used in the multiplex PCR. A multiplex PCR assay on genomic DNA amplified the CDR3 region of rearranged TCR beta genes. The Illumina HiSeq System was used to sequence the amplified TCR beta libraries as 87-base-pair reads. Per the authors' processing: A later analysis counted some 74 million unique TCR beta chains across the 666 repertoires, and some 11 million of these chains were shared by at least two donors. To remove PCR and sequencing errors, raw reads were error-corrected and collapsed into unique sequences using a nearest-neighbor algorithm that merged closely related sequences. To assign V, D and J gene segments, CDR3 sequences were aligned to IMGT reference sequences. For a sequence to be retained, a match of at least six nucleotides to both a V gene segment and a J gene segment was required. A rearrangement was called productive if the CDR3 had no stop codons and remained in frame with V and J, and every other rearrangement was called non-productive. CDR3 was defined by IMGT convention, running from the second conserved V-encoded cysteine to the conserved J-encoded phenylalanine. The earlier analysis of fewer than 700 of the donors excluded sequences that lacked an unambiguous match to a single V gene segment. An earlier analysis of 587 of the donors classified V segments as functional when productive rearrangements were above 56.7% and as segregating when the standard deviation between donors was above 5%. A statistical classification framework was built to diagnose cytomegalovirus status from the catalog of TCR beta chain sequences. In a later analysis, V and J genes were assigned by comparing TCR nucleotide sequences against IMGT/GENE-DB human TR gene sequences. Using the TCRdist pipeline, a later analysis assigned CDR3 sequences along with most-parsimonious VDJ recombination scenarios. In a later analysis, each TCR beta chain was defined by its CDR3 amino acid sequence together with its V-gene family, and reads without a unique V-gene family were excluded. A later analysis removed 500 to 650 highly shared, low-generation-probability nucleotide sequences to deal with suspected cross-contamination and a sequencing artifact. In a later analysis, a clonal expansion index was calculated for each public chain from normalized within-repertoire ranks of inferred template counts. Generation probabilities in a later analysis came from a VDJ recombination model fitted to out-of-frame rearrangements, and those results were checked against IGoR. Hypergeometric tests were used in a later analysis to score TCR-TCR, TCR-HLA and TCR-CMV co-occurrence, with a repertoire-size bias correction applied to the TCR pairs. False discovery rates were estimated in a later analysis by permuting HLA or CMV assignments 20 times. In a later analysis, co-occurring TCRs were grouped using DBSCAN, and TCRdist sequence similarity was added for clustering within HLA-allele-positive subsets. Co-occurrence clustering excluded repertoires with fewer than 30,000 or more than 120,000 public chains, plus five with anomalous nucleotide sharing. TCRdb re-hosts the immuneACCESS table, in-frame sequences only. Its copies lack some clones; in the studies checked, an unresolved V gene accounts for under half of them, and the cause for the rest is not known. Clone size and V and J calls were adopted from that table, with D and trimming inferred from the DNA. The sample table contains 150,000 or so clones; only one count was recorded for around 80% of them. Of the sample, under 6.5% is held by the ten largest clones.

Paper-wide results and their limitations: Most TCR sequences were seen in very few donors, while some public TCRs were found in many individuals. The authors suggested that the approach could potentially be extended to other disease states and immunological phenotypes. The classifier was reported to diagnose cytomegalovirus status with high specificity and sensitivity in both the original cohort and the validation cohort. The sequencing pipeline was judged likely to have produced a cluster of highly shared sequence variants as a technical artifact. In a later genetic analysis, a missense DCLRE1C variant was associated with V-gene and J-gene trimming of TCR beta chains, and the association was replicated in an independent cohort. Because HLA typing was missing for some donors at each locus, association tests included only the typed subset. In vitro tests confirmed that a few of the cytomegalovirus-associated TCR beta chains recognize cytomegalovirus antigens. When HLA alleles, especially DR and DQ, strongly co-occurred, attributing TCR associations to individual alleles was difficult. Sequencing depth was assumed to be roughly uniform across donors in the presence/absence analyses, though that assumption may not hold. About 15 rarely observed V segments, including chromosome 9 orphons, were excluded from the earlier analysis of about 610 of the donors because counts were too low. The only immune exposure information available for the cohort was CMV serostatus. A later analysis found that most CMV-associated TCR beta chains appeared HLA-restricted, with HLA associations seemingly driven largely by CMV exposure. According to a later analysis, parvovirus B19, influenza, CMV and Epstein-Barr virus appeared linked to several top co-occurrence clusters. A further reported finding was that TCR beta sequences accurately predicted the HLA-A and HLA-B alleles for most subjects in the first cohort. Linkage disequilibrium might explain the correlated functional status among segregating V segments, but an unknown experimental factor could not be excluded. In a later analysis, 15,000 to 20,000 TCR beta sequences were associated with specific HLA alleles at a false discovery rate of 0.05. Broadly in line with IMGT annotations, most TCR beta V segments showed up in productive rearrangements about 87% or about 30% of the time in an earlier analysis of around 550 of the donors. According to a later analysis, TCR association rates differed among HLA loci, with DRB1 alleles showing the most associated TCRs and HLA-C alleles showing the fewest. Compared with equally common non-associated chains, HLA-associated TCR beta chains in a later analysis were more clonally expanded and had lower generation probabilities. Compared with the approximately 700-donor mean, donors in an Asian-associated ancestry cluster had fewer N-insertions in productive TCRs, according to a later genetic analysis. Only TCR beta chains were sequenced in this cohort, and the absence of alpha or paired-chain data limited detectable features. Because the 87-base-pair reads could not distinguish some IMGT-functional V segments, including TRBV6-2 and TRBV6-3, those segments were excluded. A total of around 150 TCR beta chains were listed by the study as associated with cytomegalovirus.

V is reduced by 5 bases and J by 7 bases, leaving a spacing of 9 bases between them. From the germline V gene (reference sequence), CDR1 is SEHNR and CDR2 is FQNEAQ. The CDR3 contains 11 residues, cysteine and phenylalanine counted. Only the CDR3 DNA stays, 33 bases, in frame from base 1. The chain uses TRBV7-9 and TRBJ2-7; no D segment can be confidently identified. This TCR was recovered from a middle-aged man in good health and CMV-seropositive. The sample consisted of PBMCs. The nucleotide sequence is TGTGCCAGCAGCCCCCTAACGGAGCAGTACTTC. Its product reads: CASSPLTEQYF.